Listed below are T cell receptor beta chains from one sample, sequenced in a study of blood T cell repertoires in COVID-19. Assay used: immunoSEQ multiplex PCR; TCRdb lists only in-frame clones, some missing. The data contain about 43,000 clones, about 91% of them seen just once; the ten biggest clones take up 15%. What was sequenced was peripheral blood. The receptors originated from a man between 60 and 70 years old with active COVID-19. CDR3s include the opening cysteine and the closing phenylalanine or tryptophan. A D gene is named only where the DNA matches it firmly. The listing skips clone size in some rows; elsewhere it reads once, few, many or a size class.

>NA|TRBJ1-6|NA|TRBV7-9
CASSLDGDSPLHF
TGTGCCAGCAGCTTAGACGGGGATTCACCCCTCCACTTT
>NA|TRBJ1-1|once|TRBV29-1
CSVGGGFTEAFF
TGCAGCGTTGGGGGGGGTTTCACTGAAGCTTTCTTT
>TRBD2|TRBJ2-3|NA|TRBV4-1
CASSPIGGSGSTDTQYF
TGCGCCAGCAGCCCCATCGGGGGTAGCGGGAGTACAGATACGCAGTATTTT
>NA|TRBJ1-1|NA|TRBV25-1
CASSETGMNTEAFF
TGTGCCAGCAGTGAGACAGGAATGAACACTGAAGCTTTCTTT
>TRBD2|TRBJ2-7|NA|TRBV19
CASKRDGSYEQYF
TGTGCCAGCAAGCGGGACGGCTCCTACGAGCAGTACTTC
>NA|TRBJ1-5|NA|TRBV5-1
CASSPDDSSQPQHF
TGCGCCAGCAGCCCCGACGACTCCAGTCAGCCCCAGCATTTT
>TRBD1|TRBJ1-4|once|TRBV11-2
CASVGTASEKLFF
TGTGCCAGCGTCGGGACAGCGAGTGAAAAACTGTTTTTT
>TRBD1|TRBJ1-2|NA|TRBV7-2
CASSPPTGGRYGYTF
TGTGCCAGCAGCCCGCCGACAGGGGGAAGGTATGGCTACACCTTC
>NA|TRBJ2-3|NA|TRBV11-2
CASSRRGGQVDTQYF
TGTGCCAGCAGCCGACGTGGGGGCCAAGTGGATACGCAGTATTTT
>NA|TRBJ1-5|many|TRBV19
CASSTQDSNQPQHF
TGTGCCAGTAGTACACAGGATAGCAATCAGCCCCAGCATTTT
>NA|TRBJ2-7|NA|TRBV5-4
CASSHITGPEQYF
TGTGCCAGCAGCCACATCACAGGGCCCGAGCAGTACTTC
>NA|TRBJ2-3|NA|TRBV7-3
CASSPTRPDTQYF
TGTGCCAGCAGCCCGACTAGACCAGATACGCAGTATTTT
>TRBD2|TRBJ2-3|NA|TRBV19
CASSEGLADYTDTQYF
TGTGCCAGTAGTGAAGGACTAGCGGATTACACAGATACGCAGTATTTT
>NA|TRBJ2-2|NA|TRBV10-3
CAIRSVTGTERPGELFF
TGTGCCATCAGATCCGTAACCGGGACTGAACGTCCCGGGGAGCTGTTTTTT
>TRBD1|TRBJ1-2|NA|TRBV27
CASSLTPTGFRGYTF
TGTGCCAGCAGTTTAACCCCGACAGGGTTCCGTGGCTACACCTTC
>NA|TRBJ2-2|NA|TRBV18
CASSQLQGNTGELFF
TGTGCCAGCTCGCAGTTACAGGGGAACACCGGGGAGCTGTTTTTT
>TRBD2|TRBJ2-7|NA|TRBV3-1/TRBV3-2
CASSHTSGGANEQYF
TGTGCCAGCAGCCACACTAGCGGGGGGGCAAACGAGCAGTACTTC